A single sample gave rise to the 20 T cell receptor beta chains below, sequenced in a study of T cells in Graves' hyperthyroidism and ophthalmopathy. RNA transcripts served as the template for amplifying TCR beta CDR3 regions. During a first-round RT-PCR of the TCR CDR3, the HTBI primer set was used. One entry per CDR3 protein results from TCRdb running MiXCR on the multiplex PCR reads. The sample has around 700,000 distinct CDR3 sequences; about 17% are singletons. The sample consisted of blood. These receptors originate from a woman aged 45-60 years with Graves' hyperthyroidism that later progressed to Graves' ophthalmopathy.

The chain has TRBV6-1 and TRBJ1-2; D is uncertain. The germline CDR1 and CDR2 sequences are MNHNS and SASEGT. Trimming removed 9 bases at V and 1 base at J, with 15 bases between. CDR3 length: 14 residues. This chain's CDR3 is CASSLREHNYGYTF. In nucleotides, the CDR3 is TGTGCCAGTTCTTTGAGGGAGCATAACTATGGCTACACCTTC.

This sequence joins TRBV19 and TRBJ1-4, with TRBD1 identical over 7 bases. The V segment lost 9 bases and the J segment 2 bases; nucleotides outside the gene matches: 9. CDR1 is LNHDA, CDR2 SQIVND, per germline (reference sequence). CDR3 length equals 15 residues. The CDR3 DNA reads TGTGCCAGCCGACAAACAGGGGCTACTAATGAAAAACTGTTTTTT. This encodes CASRQTGATNEKLFF.

The chain has TRBV7-2 and TRBJ1-6; 9 nucleotides line up with TRBD1. CDR1 and CDR2 from the germline V gene are SGHTA and FQGNSA. The CDR3 loop spans 14 amino acids. The V and J ends lost 3 bases and 9 bases, in that order; junction bases with no gene match: 3. CDR3 DNA sequence: TGTGCCAGCAGCTTGGACAGGGGAATTTCACCCCTCCACTTT. This codes for CASSLDRGISPLHF.

This chain connects TRBV5-4 to TRBJ1-2; D gene ambiguous. With 0 bases removed from V and 1 base from J, the gap between germline ends came to 7 bases. The germline CDR1 and CDR2 sequences are SGHNT and YYREEE (reference sequence). The CDR3 is made up of 14 amino acids. The chain's CDR3 is CASSLEPNNYGYTF. DNA of the CDR3: TGTGCCAGCAGCTTGGAACCAAATAACTATGGCTACACCTTC.

The genes are TRBV18 and TRBJ1-3; D ambiguous. The CDR3 is made up of 15 amino acids. Germline V lookup: CDR1 KGHSH, CDR2 LQKENI. Trimming took 0 bases from V and 0 from J, leaving 6 bases between them. CDR3 region: CASSPPGTSGNTIYF. Written as DNA, the CDR3 is TGTGCCAGCTCACCACCGGGCACCTCTGGAAACACCATATATTTT.

The chain has TRBV5-1 and TRBJ2-2, with D possibly matching TRBD1 (5 bases). CDR1 is SGHRS and CDR2 is YFSETQ in the germline V gene. Trimming pared 5 bases from V and 3 bases from J, leaving 8 bases between. This CDR3 region has 13 residues. As DNA, the CDR3 is TGCGCCAGCAGGGGGCGCGACACCGGGGAGCTGTTTTTT. This encodes CASRGRDTGELFF.

This clonotype was recorded at least ten times. The chain combines TRBV27 with TRBJ1-2; TRBD1 aligns across 8 bases. V dropped 1 base and J dropped 0; count of bases not matched to a gene: 7. The germline V gene has CDR1 MNHEY and CDR2 SMNVEV (reference sequence). The CDR3 is 17 amino acids. CDR3 sequence (DNA): TGTGCCAGCAGTTTATTGGCAGGGGGCGATCCTAACTATGGCTACACCTTC. Its translation is CASSLLAGGDPNYGYTF.

The gene calls are TRBV9 and TRBJ2-5; D ambiguous. Germline CDR1 reads SGDLS; CDR2 reads YYNGEE. Trimming shortened V by 3 bases and J by 4 bases, and 10 bases separated the two germline ends. The CDR3 spans 13 residues. The CDR3 nucleotides read TGTGCCAGCAGCGCAATGACTTTAGAGACCCAGTACTTC. Translated, it gives CASSAMTLETQYF.

In its sample, this clonotype was seen many times. This rearrangement joins TRBV5-1 to TRBJ2-2, with 7 bases that match TRBD1. This CDR3 has 20 residues. CDR1 is SGHRS and CDR2 is YFSETQ in the germline V gene. Trimming removed 4 bases from V and 0 bases from J; junction bases left unmatched: 18. Written as DNA, the CDR3 is TGCGCCAGCAGCCCGGCCCCCCAGGGGGACATAAGTACGAACACCGGGGAGCTGTTTTTT. This sequence encodes CASSPAPQGDISTNTGELFF.

This clonotype was recorded many times. The chain has TRBV11-1 and TRBJ2-7; 7 bases agree with TRBD1. Germline V gene data show CDR1 as SGHAT and CDR2 as FQDESV (reference sequence). V gave up 5 bases and J gave up 2 bases; unmatched junction bases: 12. The CDR3 runs to 16 residues. The CDR3 region has the DNA TGTGCCAGCAGCCCACAGACAGGGTCCAAAGCCTACGAGCAGTACTTC. As protein: CASSPQTGSKAYEQYF.

This clonotype occurred many times. CDR3: CASSLRDRTVYEQYF. The CDR3 DNA is TGTGCCAGCAGCCTACGGGACCGAACGGTATACGAGCAGTACTTC. The V and J genes are TRBV5-6 and TRBJ2-7, with D possibly called TRBD1 or TRBD2 (5 bases each). Trimming stripped 4 bases from V and 4 bases from J, with 18 bases between. The CDR3 length is 15 residues. In germline, CDR1 is SGHDT, CDR2 YYEEEE.

The V gene is TRBV14, the J gene TRBJ1-2; D ambiguous. The CDR3 spans 13 residues. Germline V gene lookup returns CDR1 SGHDN and CDR2 FVKESK. The V end lost 2 bases, the J end lost 3 bases, and 7 bases lay between the germline ends. CDR3 in DNA: TGTGCCAGCAGCCAATTCCAGGACTATGGCTACACCTTC. This gives the protein CASSQFQDYGYTF.

CDR3 residues: CAGVGNQPQHF. In DNA form, the CDR3 reads TGTGCCGGGGTTGGGAATCAGCCCCAGCATTTT. The V and J genes are TRBV25-1 and TRBJ1-5; D remains unclear. The ends were cut back, 11 bases at V and 4 bases at J, with 9 bases in the middle. CDR3 length: 11 amino acids. Germline V lookup: CDR1 MGHDK, CDR2 SYGVNS.

This clonotype was counted only a few times. The chain joins TRBV12-3 or TRBV12-4 to TRBJ1-2; no clear D. The V gene lost 3 bases and the J gene lost 10 bases, with 12 bases spanning the gap. The CDR3 is made up of 12 amino acids. CDR3 loop: CASSFNLVDYTF. Here the CDR3 DNA reads TGTGCCAGCAGTTTCAATCTTGTTGACTACACCTTC.

With regard to this clonotype: A much larger clonotype is one base distant, so this may be a read error. This rearrangement joins TRBV6-9 to TRBJ1-2; 9 nucleotides match TRBD1. In germline, CDR1 is MNHGY, CDR2 SVAAGI. This CDR3 is built from 16 residues. CDR3 sequence (DNA): TGTGCCAGGAGTTACAGTAGGGACAGGGCGGGCTATGGCTACACCTTC. Its translation is CARSYSRDRAGYGYTF.

The rearrangement links TRBV7-9 to TRBJ1-5; 10 nucleotides match TRBD1. The V and J ends lost 11 bases and 9 bases, in that order; junction bases with no gene match: 10. The CDR3 loop spans 13 amino acids. CDR1 SEHNR and CDR2 FQNEAQ come from the germline V gene (reference sequence). The CDR3 loop reads CAPRGTGVVPQHF. CDR3 DNA: TGTGCCCCCCGCGGGACAGGGGTCGTGCCCCAGCATTTT.

The V call is TRBV7-9, the J call TRBJ2-3; TRBD1 matches at 10 bases. The CDR3 extends over 16 amino acids. J gave up 3 bases and V 5 bases, and 8 bases lay outside the gene matches. Germline V gene data show CDR1 as SEHNR and CDR2 as FQNEAQ (reference sequence). The chain's CDR3 is CASSRDRGQGTDTQYF. CDR3 nucleotide sequence: TGTGCCAGCAGCCGAGACAGGGGGCAAGGTACAGATACGCAGTATTTT.

For the CDR3, the DNA is TGTGCCAGCACGGACTCTGGGACAGGGGTTCAGCCCCAGCATTTT. It yields the protein CASTDSGTGVQPQHF. The V call is TRBV12-3 or TRBV12-4, the J call TRBJ1-5; TRBD1 matches 10 bases. V dropped 7 bases and J dropped 6; count of bases not matched to a gene: 9. The CDR3 has 15 amino acids.

The chain combines TRBV19 with TRBJ1-5; unclear D gene. Trimming stripped 5 bases from V and 5 bases from J, with 19 bases between. Germline V CDR1 and CDR2: LNHDA, SQIVND (reference sequence). There are 16 residues in the CDR3. Here the CDR3 reads CASSLLFRALDQPQHF. In DNA form, the CDR3 reads TGTGCCAGTAGTCTCCTTTTTAGGGCGTTAGATCAGCCCCAGCATTTT.

This clonotype was counted at least ten times. The rearrangement joins TRBV27 to TRBJ2-1; 8 bases are shared with TRBD2. The CDR3 extends over 15 amino acids. J gave up 2 bases and V 7 bases, and 7 bases lay outside the gene matches. Germline CDR1 is MNHEY and CDR2 is SMNVEV (reference sequence). The CDR3 loop is CASTSGRGAYNEQFF. The CDR3 coding sequence is TGTGCCAGCACTTCCGGGCGGGGGGCCTACAATGAGCAGTTCTTC.